This entry is about one TCR beta chain. Each PCR replicate run on unsorted PBMC took in 300 ng DNA, tens of thousands of T cell genomes. Data came from immunoSEQ multiplex PCR; TCRdb stores just in-frame clones and leaves some out. The sample carries about 510,000 clones, roughly 85% recorded once. This record comes from a study of shared clonotypes between healthy human individuals. There were only Caucasian adults among the donors, and all lived in Nashville, Tennessee. Sequencing used PBMCs. This TCR came from a woman in her thirties or forties in good health. Some clones in this sample may be carry-over from other donors' samples.

Here the CDR3 reads CASSLDRDYGYTF. In nucleotides, the CDR3 is TGTGCCAGCAGCTTAGATAGGGACTATGGCTACACCTTC. The gene calls are TRBV7-2 and TRBJ1-2; D unclear. V lost 1 base, J lost 3 bases, and 6 bases lay in between. The V gene's germline CDR1 is SGHTA and CDR2 FQGNSA. The CDR3 consists of 13 residues.